This TCR beta chain was documented in a study of cytomegalovirus exposure and HLA in healthy donors. Study-level results: Reportedly, TCR beta sequences accurately predicted HLA-A and HLA-B alleles in most subjects.

Primers included in the PCR were 60 Vbeta and 13 Jbeta primers. Generated by immunoSEQ multiplex PCR, the TCRdb table keeps only in-frame clones and is missing some. The sample has approximately 88,000 clones, approximately 80% seen once. A note on this clone: What it recognizes is unknown.

The CDR3 runs to 16 residues. Trimming took off 0 bases at V and 2 bases at J, with 13 bases between the two ends. Per the germline V gene, CDR1 is SGHRS and CDR2 is YFSETQ. Sample: PBMCs. The source is a man aged 18 to 29 in good health and CMV-seronegative. The rearrangement links TRBV5-1 to TRBJ2-3; a weak D match, TRBD2 (7 bases). The CDR3: CASSLGRGGPTDTQYF. As DNA, the CDR3 is TGCGCCAGCAGCTTGGGAAGGGGGGGGCCCACAGATACGCAGTATTTT.